These 9 T cell receptor beta chains were sequenced from one sample in a study of blood T cells in healthy people across ages. Sample-barcoded 5' priming and a J-beta primer mix drove a second PCR of roughly 7 to 11 cycles. One entry per CDR3 protein results from TCRdb running MiXCR on the 5' RACE reads. The sample has about a million distinct CDR3 sequences; approximately 49% are singletons. Sequencing was done on a sample of blood. These receptors were taken from a young man in good health.

The chain recombines TRBV20-1 with TRBJ1-4; 9 bases fit TRBD1. The junction had 4 bases not matched to a gene; V was cut back by 2 bases and J by 3 bases. CDR1 is DFQATT and CDR2 is SNEGSKA in the germline V gene (reference sequence). This CDR3 has 15 amino acids. The DNA for the CDR3 is TGCAGTGCTAGACCTGGGACAGGGTCTAATGAAAAACTGTTTTTT. Its translation: CSARPGTGSNEKLFF.

This clonotype was seen only a few times. J is TRBJ2-3 and V is TRBV29-1; no reliable D call. Germline CDR1 is SQVTM and CDR2 is ANQGSEA. V lost 6 bases and J lost 2, with 15 bases in between. The CDR3 totals 14 residues. The CDR3 loop is CSVVGFGYTDTQYF. DNA for the CDR3: TGCAGCGTCGTGGGCTTTGGGTACACAGATACGCAGTATTTT.

The CDR3 region is CASSLLGGYQYF. For the CDR3, the DNA is TGTGCCAGCAGCCTGCTCGGAGGATACCAGTACTTC. V is TRBV14 and J is TRBJ2-7; tentatively, D is TRBD2 (5 bases). The ends were cut back, 4 bases at V and 10 bases at J, with 14 bases in the middle. This CDR3 is 12 amino acids long. CDR1 is SGHDN and CDR2 is FVKESK in the germline V gene.

This clonotype was found once. The chain links TRBV10-2 to TRBJ2-7; tentatively, D is TRBD2 (6 bases). The CDR3 has 16 amino acids. Per germline, CDR1 WSHSY and CDR2 SAAADI. Deletions cut 0 bases from V and 7 bases from J, with 19 bases between. CDR3 loop: CASSESGGSSYNEQYF. CDR3 bases: TGCGCCAGCAGTGAGTCGGGGGGAAGCTCCTACAATGAGCAGTACTTC.

The chain uses TRBV20-1 and TRBJ1-2, with a weak D call TRBD1 (5 bases). Trimming shortened V by 1 base and J by 2 bases, and 11 bases separated the two germline ends. CDR3 size: 14 residues. Germline V gene sequence: CDR1 DFQATT, CDR2 SNEGSKA (reference sequence). The CDR3 DNA sequence: TGCAGTGCTAGAGCAGGGTTAGGGAACTATGGCTACACCTTC. This sequence encodes CSARAGLGNYGYTF.

The chain links TRBV6-2 or TRBV6-3 to TRBJ1-1; D gene uncertain. Per germline, CDR1 MNHEY and CDR2 SVGEGT. The CDR3 spans 12 residues. This CDR3 reads CGEAWPPGRAFF. CDR3 DNA: TGTGGCGAAGCGTGGCCCCCGGGGAGAGCTTTCTTT.

This rearrangement joins TRBV28 to TRBJ1-5; D is undetermined. Germline loops: CDR1 MDHEN, CDR2 SYDVKM. V lost 5 bases to trimming and J lost 1 base, with 9 bases between them. This CDR3 is built from 14 residues. CDR3 in amino acids: CASSKRRSNQPQHF. The CDR3 DNA reads TGTGCCAGCAGTAAAAGGCGGAGCAATCAGCCCCAGCATTTT.

This chain links TRBV13 with TRBJ1-5; 8 bases line up with TRBD1. V was pared by 0 bases and J by 2 bases, with 3 bases of the junction left unmatched. The length of the CDR3 is 16 residues. The germline gives CDR1 PRHDT, CDR2 FYEKMQ (reference sequence). DNA for the CDR3: TGTGCCAGCAGCTTAGGGGACAGGGTTGGCAATCAGCCCCAGCATTTT. Translated: CASSLGDRVGNQPQHF.

This clonotype was seen repeatedly, ten times or more. This chain connects TRBV29-1 to TRBJ1-1; 8 nucleotides align to TRBD1. Germline trimming cut 7 bases from V and 1 base from J; bases unmatched to any gene: 8. The length of the CDR3 is 14 residues. Germline V gives CDR1 SQVTM, CDR2 ANQGSEA. CDR3 residues: CSAEDDRGNTEAFF. The CDR3 nucleotides are TGCAGCGCCGAAGATGACAGGGGGAACACTGAAGCTTTCTTT.